A single sample gave rise to the 10 T cell receptor beta chains below, sequenced in a study of cytomegalovirus exposure and HLA in healthy donors. Primers included in the PCR were 60 Vbeta and 13 Jbeta primers. TCRdb keeps only in-frame clones here, not all; method: immunoSEQ multiplex PCR. The table lists fewer than 150,000 clones, roughly three quarters of them singletons. Sequenced sample: PBMCs. The receptors come from a young man in good health and CMV-seronegative.

The V call is TRBV5-1, the J call TRBJ2-5; 7 bases agree with TRBD2. Trimming cost V 2 bases and J 5 bases; bases outside gene matches: 3. The CDR3 covers 13 residues. Germline CDR1 SGHRS, CDR2 YFSETQ. CDR3 sequence: CASSFGGYETQYF. The CDR3 bases are TGCGCCAGCAGCTTCGGGGGGTACGAGACCCAGTACTTC.

The chain's CDR3 is CASSLLRGMNTEAFF. For the CDR3, the DNA is TGTGCCAGCAGCCTCTTAAGGGGAATGAACACTGAAGCTTTCTTT. V is TRBV27 and J is TRBJ1-1; D perhaps matches TRBD1 (5 bases). Germline values: CDR1 MNHEY, CDR2 SMNVEV (reference sequence). CDR3 length: 15 amino acids. Trimming left V 6 bases short and J 0 bases short, with 14 bases between.

The sample holds one count of this clone. J is TRBJ1-1 and V is TRBV11-2; D may be TRBD1 (6 bases). The CDR3 is made up of 13 amino acids. Trimming pared 1 base from V and 7 bases from J, leaving 10 bases between. Germline CDR1 and CDR2: SGHAT and FQNNGV. The CDR3 coding sequence is TGTGCCAGCAGCTTAGTAGGGGGGGTTGAAGCTTTCTTT. Its translation: CASSLVGGVEAFF. Complete variable domain (other parts from reference TRBV11-2 and TRBJ1-1): EAGVAQSPRYKIIEKRQSVAFWCNPISGHATLYWYQQILGQGPKLLIQFQNNGVVDDSQLPKDRFSAERLKGVDSTLKIQPAKLEDSAVYLCASSLVGGVEAFFGQGTRLTVV.

CDR3 nucleotide sequence: TGTGCCTGGAGTGAAGGGGGCCACTATGGCTACACCTTC. This codes for CAWSEGGHYGYTF. The chain joins TRBV30 to TRBJ1-2; 7 positions agree with TRBD1. The junction had 2 bases not matched to a gene; V was cut back by 1 base and J by 3 bases. CDR3 length equals 13 residues. Germline CDR1 and CDR2: GTSNPN and SVGIG (reference sequence).

V usage is TRBV19 and J usage is TRBJ2-3; 8 nucleotides align to TRBD1. The germline CDR1 and CDR2 sequences are LNHDA and SQIVND (reference sequence). The CDR3 has 15 amino acids. With V trimmed by 2 bases and J by 2 bases, 3 bases remained unmatched. CDR3 DNA sequence: TGTGCCAGTAGTATAAGACAGGGGCTCACAGATACGCAGTATTTT. Amino acids: CASSIRQGLTDTQYF. The variable domain in full, with the rest retrieved from reference TRBV19 and TRBJ2-3, is DGGITQSPKYLFRKEGQNVTLSCEQNLNHDAMYWYRQDPGQGLRLIYYSQIVNDFQKGDIAEGYSVSREKKESFPLTVTSAQKNPTAFYLCASSIRQGLTDTQYFGPGTRLTVL.

The chain joins TRBV4-1 to TRBJ1-2; a weak D match, TRBD1 (6 bases). Trimming left V 5 bases short and J 6 bases short, with 13 bases between. This CDR3 contains 13 residues. Germline assignment: CDR1 MGHRA and CDR2 YSYEKL. The DNA for the CDR3 is TGCGCCAGCAGCTTACAGGGCAACGATGGCTACACCTTC. It yields the protein CASSLQGNDGYTF.

The rearrangement uses TRBV5-6 and TRBJ2-1, with 9 bases aligning to TRBD1. Germline CDR1 and CDR2: SGHDT and YYEEEE. V was clipped by 2 bases and J by 6 bases; unmatched bases: 6. This CDR3 has 15 residues. CDR3 residues: CASSFRPQGANEQFF. Here the CDR3 DNA reads TGTGCCAGCAGCTTCCGCCCACAGGGGGCCAATGAGCAGTTCTTC.

This chain links TRBV14 with TRBJ2-5; the D gene is possibly TRBD2 (5 bases). There are 13 residues in the CDR3. V lost 4 bases and J lost 1, with 7 bases in between. Per the germline V gene, CDR1 is SGHDN and CDR2 is FVKESK. The CDR3 reads CASSLAPQETQYF. The CDR3 DNA reads as TGTGCCAGCAGCCTAGCGCCCCAAGAGACCCAGTACTTC.

The chain couples TRBV6-5 to TRBJ2-3; 8 nucleotides agree with TRBD2. The CDR3 contains 13 residues. Germline trimming cut 8 bases from V and 3 bases from J; bases unmatched to any gene: 4. Germline CDR1 reads MNHEY; CDR2 reads SVGAGI. The CDR3 spells CASGPSGTDTQYF. Here the CDR3 DNA reads TGTGCCAGCGGGCCTAGCGGGACAGATACGCAGTATTTT.

The chain links TRBV5-1 to TRBJ2-7, with TRBD2 matching over 7 bases. This CDR3 region has 11 residues. Losses at the gene ends were 6 bases for V and 3 bases for J; bases not matched to a gene: 0. In germline, CDR1 is SGHRS, CDR2 YFSETQ. This CDR3 reads CASKRGYEQYF. As DNA, the CDR3 is TGCGCCAGCAAGCGGGGCTACGAGCAGTACTTC.